The T cell receptor (beta chain) described here comes from a study of shared clonotypes between healthy human individuals. Germline CDR1 SGHNT, CDR2 YYREEE (reference sequence). The CDR3 consists of 17 residues. Losses at the gene ends were 5 bases for V and 0 bases for J; bases not matched to a gene: 12. TCRdb's table, derived via immunoSEQ multiplex PCR, lists solely in-frame clones and lacks some. This sample has roughly 1,500,000 clones; approximately 98.5% occur once, and the top ten carry approximately 0.4%. This sequence originates from a man younger than 45 in good health. The V call is TRBV5-4, the J call TRBJ2-5; 8 bases line up with TRBD2. Sequencing was done on a sample of naive CD4+ T cells sorted from blood. Documented subset: CD45RA+ positively selected. The CDR3 region is CASRPSKTSAYQETQYF. The CDR3 bases are TGTGCCAGCAGACCATCTAAGACTAGCGCGTACCAAGAGACCCAGTACTTC. Complete variable domain (other parts from reference TRBV5-4 and TRBJ2-5): ETGVTQSPTHLIKTRGQQVTLRCSSQSGHNTVSWYQQALGQGPQFIFQYYREEENGRGNFPPRFSGLQFPNYSSELNVNALELDDSALYLCASRPSKTSAYQETQYFGPGTRLLVL.